Listed below are T cell receptor beta chains from one sample, sequenced in a study of T cells in Graves' hyperthyroidism and ophthalmopathy. TCRdb re-called the multiplex PCR reads through MiXCR, storing one row per CDR3 protein. Among roughly 420,000 distinct CDR3 sequences listed, approximately 14% were seen once. The sequencing sample was made of blood. Receptors were obtained from a woman aged 18-30 years with Graves' hyperthyroidism. The CDR3 runs from the conserved cysteine through the conserved F or W. A D gene is named only where the DNA matches it firmly. Expanded clones get a size class; other rows say once, few or many, or leave the size out.

V gene	J gene	D gene	clone size	CDR3 DNA	CDR3 protein
TRBV6-2/TRBV6-3	TRBJ1-5	NA	many	TGTGCCAGCAGTTACAGGCAGAATCAGCCCCAGCATTTT	CASSYRQNQPQHF
TRBV7-9	TRBJ2-7	TRBD1	few	TGTGCCAGCAGCTCACAGGGGATAGGCGAGCAGTACTTC	CASSSQGIGEQYF
TRBV29-1	TRBJ1-1	TRBD1	NA	TGCAGCGTCGACAGGGGGTTGAACACTGAAGCTTTCTTT	CSVDRGLNTEAFF
TRBV6-1	TRBJ1-2	NA	NA	TGTGCCAGCAGTCCCAGGGTGGCTAACTATGGCTACACCTTC	CASSPRVANYGYTF
TRBV11-2	TRBJ1-1	NA	many	TGTGCCAGCAGCTTTGGGAGACGGGCAGACACTGAAGCTTTCTTT	CASSFGRRADTEAFF
TRBV11-2	TRBJ2-3	NA	many	TGTGCCAGCAGCTCATCGGTACAGTATTTT	CASSSSVQYF
TRBV27	TRBJ2-3	NA	many	TGTGCCAGCAGTTTTTCCTCGACAGCCACAGATACGCAGTATTTT	CASSFSSTATDTQYF
TRBV27	TRBJ2-1	TRBD1	many	TGTGCCAGCAGTTTGGGGGGACAGGGGGAAAATGAGCAGTTCTTC	CASSLGGQGENEQFF
TRBV7-3	TRBJ2-5	NA	many	TGTGCCAGCAGCCCCGACAACCAAGAGACCCAGTACTTC	CASSPDNQETQYF
TRBV5-1	TRBJ1-1	NA	many	TGCGCCAGCAATTATCCCATTACAGGTGAGAACACTGAAGCTTTCTTT	CASNYPITGENTEAFF
TRBV20-1	TRBJ2-2	TRBD1	many	TGCAGTGGGACAGGGGCGAACACCGGGGAGCTGTTTTTT	CSGTGANTGELFF
TRBV7-8	TRBJ2-5	TRBD2	NA	TGTGCCAGCAGCTTTGGACTAGCAGGAGCTTCCTGGCAAGAGACCCAGTACTTC	CASSFGLAGASWQETQYF
TRBV11-2	TRBJ2-1	TRBD2	NA	TGTGCCAGCAGCTTGACCGGGACTAGTTTTGAGCAGTTCTTC	CASSLTGTSFEQFF
TRBV7-2	TRBJ2-2	NA	NA	TGTGCCAGCAGCTTAGGTGGAGCCCTCACCGGGGAGCTGTTTTTT	CASSLGGALTGELFF
TRBV7-7	TRBJ2-1	TRBD2	few	TGTGCTAGCAGTCCACCCGTTCTAGCGGGGACTCTTAGCTCCTACAATGAGCAGTTCTTC	CASSPPVLAGTLSSYNEQFF
TRBV20-1	TRBJ2-3	TRBD2	many	TGCAGTGCCCCAGGGACTAGTTGGGCCACAGATACGCAGTATTTT	CSAPGTSWATDTQYF
TRBV5-6	TRBJ2-2	NA	few	TGTGCCAGCAGCTTGCTCAGTCCCACCGGGGAGCTGTTTTTT	CASSLLSPTGELFF
TRBV10-2	TRBJ2-1	TRBD1	NA	TGCGCCAGCAGTGAGATCGTCCGCAGGGGGAATGAGCAGTTCTTC	CASSEIVRRGNEQFF
TRBV19	TRBJ1-5	NA	few	TGTGCCAGTAGTATGACAGGTTTCAATCAGCCCCAGCATTTT	CASSMTGFNQPQHF
TRBV7-2	TRBJ2-3	TRBD2	many	TGTGCCAGCAGCTGGAGCGGGGGGGCACCAGATACGCAGTATTTT	CASSWSGGAPDTQYF
TRBV28	TRBJ1-5	TRBD1	many	TGTGCCAGCAGTAGGCCCGGGACAGCTTCTCAGCCCCAGCATTTT	CASSRPGTASQPQHF
TRBV2	TRBJ2-7	NA	once	TGCGCCAGCAGCCAAGAGTTGAGGGGTATCTTAGAGCAGTACTTC	CASSQELRGILEQYF
TRBV4-1	TRBJ1-2	NA	NA	TGCGCCAGCAGCCAAGCACAGGACAGCTATGGCTACACCTTC	CASSQAQDSYGYTF
TRBV18	TRBJ1-2	NA	many	TGTGCCAGCTCCCGGGACGTCCAAGGTGGCTACACCTTC	CASSRDVQGGYTF
TRBV3-1	TRBJ1-2	NA	many	TGTGCCAGCAGCCTGACAGCGTATGGCTACACCTTC	CASSLTAYGYTF
TRBV29-1	TRBJ1-5	NA	NA	TGCAGCGTCCTCTTCGGGACACTGAATCAGCCCCAGCATTTT	CSVLFGTLNQPQHF
TRBV12-3/TRBV12-4	TRBJ1-2	TRBD1	NA	TGTGCCAGCAGTCAGACAGGGAACCATGGCTACACCTTC	CASSQTGNHGYTF
TRBV6-1	TRBJ1-5	NA	few	TGTGCCAGCAGGGAAGGAGTTATGGGGTATAGCAATCAGCCCCAGCATTTT	CASREGVMGYSNQPQHF
TRBV20-1	TRBJ1-5	NA	NA	TGCAGTGCTTATTCAGGAGGGAGTCAGCCCCAGCATTTT	CSAYSGGSQPQHF